Shown below are 5 T cell receptor beta chains from a single sample sequenced in a study of vaccination effects on CD4 cells after COVID-19. Before any sequencing was done, the ViraFEST assay used viral peptide pools to expand antigen-specific CD4+ T cells. Subsequent to roughly 10 days of culture, CD4+ T cells were isolated. Nobody among the vaccine recipients had prior SARS-CoV-2 infection (nucleocapsid antibodies were negative). Only in-frame clones appear in the TCRdb table, and some are missing; sequencing was by immunoSEQ multiplex PCR. The data show approximately 76,000 clones, 60% to 85% seen once. No cognate antigen is known for these TCRs. The sample consisted of CD4+ T cells from PBMCs cultured with SARS-CoV-2 spike peptides, taken before COVID-19 vaccination. These receptor sequences come from a human donor who received a COVID-19 vaccine.

V usage is TRBV6-6 and J usage is TRBJ2-1; D might be TRBD1 (5 bases). CDR1 is MNHNY and CDR2 is SVGAGI in the germline V gene (reference sequence). Trimming took 0 bases from V and 5 from J, leaving 8 bases between them. This CDR3 has 14 residues. CDR3 sequence reads: CASSYSNRNNEQFF. The CDR3 coding sequence is TGTGCCAGCAGTTACTCGAACAGGAACAATGAGCAGTTCTTC.

This sequence joins TRBV6-1 and TRBJ1-4; D might be TRBD1 (6 bases). The CDR3 extends over 15 amino acids. From germline, CDR1 is MNHNS and CDR2 SASEGT. V was pared by 3 bases and J by 8 bases, with 16 bases between. CDR3: CASSEVRGGREKLFF. For the CDR3, the DNA is TGTGCCAGCAGTGAGGTCCGCGGGGGGCGGGAAAAACTGTTTTTT.

The chain links TRBV12-3 or TRBV12-4 to TRBJ2-6; D call uncertain. The CDR3 has 13 residues. Trimming stripped 3 bases from V and 4 bases from J, with 4 bases between. The CDR3 coding sequence is TGTGCCAGCAGTTTCGCAGGGGCCAACGTCCTGACTTTC. Its protein is CASSFAGANVLTF.

As to this clone: Other DNA sequences in this specimen translate into the identical CDR3. As DNA, the CDR3 is TGTGCCAGCAGCGTAGACGGAAATTCACCCCTCCACTTT. Amino acids: CASSVDGNSPLHF. The rearrangement uses TRBV9 and TRBJ1-6, with D uncertain. This CDR3 spans 13 amino acids. The V gene lost 0 bases and the J gene lost 7 bases, with 5 bases spanning the gap. Per germline, CDR1 SGDLS and CDR2 YYNGEE.

The chain is built from TRBV27 and TRBJ2-7; D is unclear. The CDR3 is 15 residues long. V gave up 5 bases and J gave up 7 bases, with 21 bases separating them. Germline V gives CDR1 MNHEY, CDR2 SMNVEV (reference sequence). CDR3 nucleotide sequence: TGTGCCAGCAGTCCAGACCCAAGGGCCGACGGGGAGCAGTACGTC. As protein: CASSPDPRADGEQYV.